Sequencing of this T cell receptor (beta chain) was carried out in a study of T cell responses to AZD1222 COVID-19 vaccine. Whole-study findings and limits: Females made up more of the donors, who were largely white British, and clonal diversity may have come out too low.

Sequenced by immunoSEQ multiplex PCR; TCRdb stores in-frame clones only, minus some. The sample contains around 110,000 clones, around 91% of which appear only once. In the case of this clone: The antigen is unknown.

Looked up from germline, CDR1 is MNHNS and CDR2 is SASEGT. This CDR3 is built from 12 residues. Trimming cost V 2 bases and J 6 bases, with 6 bases left between them. The chain links TRBV6-1 to TRBJ2-3; D call uncertain. This sequence was found in an adult who received the AZD1222 COVID-19 vaccine. The sequences come from peripheral blood, collected 28 days after the second AZD1222 dose. The CDR3 bases are TGTGCCAGCAGTGAAAACCTGGATACGCAGTATTTT. Encoded protein: CASSENLDTQYF.